The 16 T cell receptor beta chains below come from one sample, sequenced in a study of T cell changes during pregnancy in multiple sclerosis. Sequenced by immunoSEQ multiplex PCR; TCRdb stores in-frame clones only, minus some. The table records about 53,000 clones, around 90% of them present only once. Source: CD4+ T cells from peripheral blood mononuclear cells, taken in the third trimester of pregnancy. All receptors derive from a female donor with multiple sclerosis, enrolled in a pregnancy study.

The chain carries TRBV2 and TRBJ2-1, with 12 bases aligning to TRBD2. After removal of 9 bases from V and 9 bases from J, the junction contained 15 bases not matched to a gene. Germline loops: CDR1 SNHLY, CDR2 FYNNEI. The CDR3 contains 16 residues. In DNA form, the CDR3 reads TGTGCCAGTTTTGAGGGGCTAGCGGGGGGGCCGGGTGAGCAGTTCTTC. It translates to CASFEGLAGGPGEQFF.

The rearrangement uses TRBV29-1 and TRBJ2-7; weak D call: TRBD2 (7 bases). V lost 6 bases and J lost 2, with 14 bases in between. CDR3 length equals 13 residues. CDR1 and CDR2 (germline): SQVTM, ANQGSEA. The CDR3 region is CSVIRGTTYEQYF. The CDR3 DNA sequence: TGCAGCGTCATAAGGGGGACTACCTACGAGCAGTACTTC.

The CDR3, as DNA: TGCAGCGTTGACCAAGCCCAGGGATCTAACTATGGCTACACCTTC. It encodes CSVDQAQGSNYGYTF. The chain is built from TRBV29-1 and TRBJ1-2; D might be TRBD1 (5 bases). This CDR3 spans 15 amino acids. From germline, CDR1 is SQVTM and CDR2 ANQGSEA. V lost 3 bases, J lost 0 bases, and 14 bases lay in between.

This clone came up once. The chain recombines TRBV18 with TRBJ2-1, with D hard to call. CDR3 size: 11 residues. Germline loops: CDR1 KGHSH, CDR2 LQKENI. The V end was cut by 2 bases, the J end by 8 bases, with 4 bases between. CDR3 in amino acids: CASSPSDEQFF. CDR3 nucleotides: TGTGCCAGCTCACCAAGCGATGAGCAGTTCTTC.

In DNA form, the CDR3 reads TGTGCCAGCAGTATCGGGACAGGGGGAGGGAACACTGAAGCTTTCTTT. It codes for CASSIGTGGGNTEAFF. The chain links TRBV25-1 to TRBJ1-1; 11 positions agree with TRBD1. Germline lookup yields CDR1 MGHDK and CDR2 SYGVNS. The trim removed 5 bases at V and 1 base at J, leaving 6 bases unmatched. The CDR3 covers 16 residues.

The J gene is TRBJ2-4, the V gene TRBV27; 15 bases align to TRBD2. Losses at the gene ends were 2 bases for V and 11 bases for J; bases not matched to a gene: 7. The germline V gene encodes CDR1 MNHEY and CDR2 SMNVEV (reference sequence). The CDR3 contains 16 residues. The CDR3 is CASSLGTSGGPMVQYF. In DNA form, the CDR3 reads TGTGCCAGCAGTTTAGGGACTAGCGGGGGGCCGATGGTTCAGTACTTC.

This chain uses TRBV9 with TRBJ2-2, with D maybe TRBD2 (5 bases). Trimming cost V 0 bases and J 0 bases, with 12 bases left between them. Germline V gene data show CDR1 as SGDLS and CDR2 as YYNGEE. This CDR3 contains 17 residues. CDR3 in DNA: TGTGCCAGCAGCGTAGGTAGCGATCCCACGAACACCGGGGAGCTGTTTTTT. It yields the protein CASSVGSDPTNTGELFF.

This rearrangement joins TRBV6-1 to TRBJ1-1; no clear D gene. CDR3 length: 14 amino acids. Germline V CDR1 and CDR2: MNHNS, SASEGT. Trimming pared 2 bases from V and 8 bases from J, leaving 15 bases between. CDR3 nucleotides: TGTGCCAGCAGTGAATTCGGCTATCCTAGGGAAGCTTTCTTT. Residues: CASSEFGYPREAFF.

V usage is TRBV4-1 and J usage is TRBJ1-1, with TRBD1 matching 8 bases. CDR1 MGHRA and CDR2 YSYEKL come from the germline V gene. The CDR3 spans 16 residues. V shed 2 bases, J shed 4 bases, and the junction held 9 bases outside the gene matches. The CDR3 spells CASSQIQGAGGTEAFF. The CDR3 DNA sequence: TGCGCCAGCAGCCAAATCCAGGGGGCCGGTGGCACTGAAGCTTTCTTT.

The V and J genes are TRBV7-8 and TRBJ2-2, with a tentative D call TRBD1 (5 bases). CDR1 and CDR2 from the germline V gene are SGHVS and FQNEAQ. The CDR3 sequence is 16 residues long. V was pared by 2 bases and J by 0 bases, with 10 bases between. CDR3 loop: CASSLRTSSNTGELFF. CDR3 nucleotides: TGTGCCAGCAGCTTACGGACAAGTTCGAACACCGGGGAGCTGTTTTTT.

The chain employs TRBV19 and TRBJ1-5, with D unclear. The germline CDR1 and CDR2 sequences are LNHDA and SQIVND (reference sequence). There are 12 residues in the CDR3. The CDR3 here is CASKVGNQPQHF. CDR3 in DNA: TGTGCGAGCAAGGTCGGGAATCAGCCCCAGCATTTT.

This clone appeared once. The CDR3 here is CASNPDSYSDTQYF. The CDR3 DNA is TGTGCCAGCAACCCAGACAGTTATTCAGATACGCAGTATTTT. V is TRBV5-4 and J is TRBJ2-3; tentative D call: TRBD1 (5 bases). The CDR3 covers 14 residues. Trimming removed 6 bases at V and 4 bases at J, with 15 bases between. Germline V CDR1 and CDR2: SGHNT, YYREEE (reference sequence).

V is TRBV5-1 and J is TRBJ2-4, with 8 positions matching TRBD1. Germline assignment: CDR1 SGHRS and CDR2 YFSETQ. There are 19 residues in the CDR3. V lost 0 bases and J lost 9; bases outside the gene matches: 20. The DNA of the CDR3 is TGCGCCAGCAGCTTGGCTTCCCCTGCAGGGGGCGGTAGTCAGGCCATTCAGTACTTC. Protein product: CASSLASPAGGGSQAIQYF. The full variable domain, with the rest looked up from reference TRBV5-1 and TRBJ2-4, is KAGVTQTPRYLIKTRGQQVTLSCSPISGHRSVSWYQQTPGQGLQFLFEYFSETQRNKGNFPGRFSGRQFSNSRSEMNVSTLELGDSALYLCASSLASPAGGGSQAIQYFGAGTRLSVL.

This chain connects TRBV5-1 to TRBJ2-4, with 9 bases that match TRBD1. CDR3 size: 15 residues. The V gene end was trimmed by 0 bases and the J gene end by 9 bases; junction bases not matched to a gene: 7. In germline, CDR1 is SGHRS, CDR2 YFSETQ. The CDR3 region is CASSLEGQGGTIQYF. CDR3 sequence (DNA): TGCGCCAGCAGCTTGGAGGGACAGGGCGGTACCATTCAGTACTTC.

This chain uses TRBV27 with TRBJ2-3; D possibly corresponds to TRBD1 (5 bases). V gave up 4 bases and J gave up 2 bases, with 13 bases separating them. The CDR3 runs 15 residues. Germline lookup yields CDR1 MNHEY and CDR2 SMNVEV (reference sequence). Here the CDR3 DNA reads TGTGCCAGCAGTTCAACGACAGATATCACAGATACGCAGTATTTT. This translates into CASSSTTDITDTQYF.

The chain carries TRBV5-4 and TRBJ2-3, with 10 bases identical to TRBD1. This CDR3 region has 15 residues. V was clipped by 4 bases and J by 5 bases; unmatched bases: 7. In germline, CDR1 is SGHNT, CDR2 YYREEE (reference sequence). The CDR3 loop is CASSRQGAGGDTQYF. The CDR3 DNA reads as TGTGCCAGCAGCCGACAGGGGGCGGGAGGAGATACGCAGTATTTT. The complete variable domain, with remaining parts taken from reference TRBV5-4 and TRBJ2-3, reads ETGVTQSPTHLIKTRGQQVTLRCSSQSGHNTVSWYQQALGQGPQFIFQYYREEENGRGNFPPRFSGLQFPNYSSELNVNALELDDSALYLCASSRQGAGGDTQYFGPGTRLTVL.